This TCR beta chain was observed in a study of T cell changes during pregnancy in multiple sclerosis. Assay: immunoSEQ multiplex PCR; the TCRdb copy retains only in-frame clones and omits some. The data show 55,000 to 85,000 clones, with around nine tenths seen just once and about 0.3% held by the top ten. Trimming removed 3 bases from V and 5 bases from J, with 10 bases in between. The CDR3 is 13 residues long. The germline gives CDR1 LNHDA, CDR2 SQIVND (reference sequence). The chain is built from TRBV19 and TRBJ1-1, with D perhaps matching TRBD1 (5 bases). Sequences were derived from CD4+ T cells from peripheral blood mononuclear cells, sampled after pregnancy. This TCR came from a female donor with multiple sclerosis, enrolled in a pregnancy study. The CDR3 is CASSIHGGTEAFF. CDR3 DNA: TGTGCCAGTAGTATTCACGGGGGTACTGAAGCTTTCTTT.